This is a list of T cell receptor beta chains from one sample in a study of blood T cell repertoires in COVID-19. The method was immunoSEQ multiplex PCR; TCRdb's version includes in-frame clones alone and lacks a portion of them. Among around 220,000 clones listed, about 81% were seen once. Sequencing used peripheral blood. The source is a woman aged 80 or over with COVID-19, enrolled during active disease. CDR3s include the opening cysteine and the closing phenylalanine or tryptophan. D genes are given only for firm matches. Clone size is stated in some rows and not others, as once, few, many or a class when expanded.

j_call | v_call | cdr3_length | d_call | clone_size | cdr3_aa | cdr3_nt
TRBJ1-5 | TRBV4-2 | 15 | - | - | CASSLEGTSNQPQHF | TGTGCCAGCAGCCTGGAGGGGACGAGCAATCAGCCCCAGCATTTT
TRBJ2-1 | TRBV27 | 18 | - | - | CASRTLIGGRSSYNEQFF | TGTGCCAGCAGGACACTCATTGGGGGCCGGAGCTCCTACAATGAGCAGTTCTTC
TRBJ2-3 | TRBV6-4 | 17 | TRBD2 | - | CASRTGGGRKSADTQYF | TGTGCCAGCAGGACGGGGGGCGGGAGGAAAAGCGCAGATACGCAGTATTTT
TRBJ1-3 | TRBV25-1 | 15 | - | - | CASSEYRASGNTIYF | TGTGCCAGCAGTGAATACAGGGCCTCTGGAAACACCATATATTTT
TRBJ2-6 | TRBV4-3 | 15 | - | - | CASSQGQTGANVLTF | TGCGCCAGCAGCCAAGGACAAACTGGGGCCAACGTCCTGACTTTC
TRBJ1-3 | TRBV28 | 16 | TRBD1 | - | CASSRQGGTAGNTIYF | TGTGCCAGCAGTCGACAGGGGGGAACTGCTGGAAACACCATATATTTT
TRBJ1-5 | TRBV6-5 | 14 | - | - | CASSSPQKNQPQHF | TGTGCCAGCAGTTCCCCCCAAAAAAATCAGCCCCAGCATTTT
TRBJ1-1 | TRBV6-5 | 13 | - | once | CASSSVQGPKAFF | TGTGCCAGCAGTTCTGTTCAGGGGCCTAAAGCTTTCTTT
TRBJ1-1 | TRBV10-3 | 16 | - | - | CAISESTGWANTEAFF | TGTGCCATCAGTGAGTCGACAGGATGGGCGAACACTGAAGCTTTCTTT
TRBJ1-6 | TRBV12-3/TRBV12-4 | 12 | - | - | CASTRGYSPLHF | TGTGCCAGCACCAGGGGTTATTCACCCCTCCACTTT
TRBJ2-5 | TRBV9 | 14 | - | once | CASSVDGLRETQYF | TGTGCCAGCAGCGTAGACGGCTTGCGGGAGACCCAGTACTTC
TRBJ1-5 | TRBV15 | 14 | - | - | CATSRDLAYQPQHF | TGTGCCACCAGCAGAGATTTAGCGTATCAGCCCCAGCATTTT
TRBJ2-7 | TRBV28 | 15 | TRBD1 | - | CASSRTGTGGNEQYF | TGTGCCAGCAGCCGCACCGGGACAGGGGGAAACGAGCAGTACTTC
TRBJ1-5 | TRBV19 | 11 | - | once | CASSLGTLQHF | TGTGCCAGTAGTCTAGGGACACTCCAGCATTTT
TRBJ2-3 | TRBV3-1/TRBV3-2 | 15 | - | many | CASSQGVSQADTQYF | TGTGCCAGCAGCCAAGGAGTATCTCAGGCAGATACGCAGTATTTT
TRBJ1-1 | TRBV5-1 | 14 | - | - | CASSLGASNTEAFF | TGCGCCAGCAGCTTGGGGGCTTCGAACACTGAAGCTTTCTTT
TRBJ2-3 | TRBV2 | 15 | - | - | CASSGIRQEPETQYF | TGTGCCAGCAGTGGAATTCGACAGGAGCCCGAGACGCAGTATTTT
TRBJ2-2 | TRBV19 | 17 | TRBD1 | - | CASSNHQRTGFIGELFF | TGTGCCAGTAGTAACCACCAAAGGACAGGGTTCATCGGGGAGCTGTTTTTT
TRBJ1-1 | TRBV6-5 | 13 | - | - | CASRIQGGTEAFF | TGTGCCAGCAGGATTCAGGGCGGAACTGAAGCTTTCTTT
TRBJ2-5 | TRBV3-1/TRBV3-2 | 14 | - | - | CASRRDLYQETQYF | TGTGCCAGCAGAAGAGACTTGTACCAAGAGACCCAGTACTTC